The 28 T cell receptor beta chains below all came from one sample that was sequenced in a study of CD8+ T cells in alopecia areata. The sequencing template was cDNA reverse transcribed from extracted RNA. Method: immunoSEQ multiplex PCR; TCRdb's copy keeps in-frame clones and lacks some. The table has fewer than 200,000 clones, about 60% seen once. This sample's treatment: oral pan-JAK inhibitor, 5-10 mg twice daily. This sample comprised CD8+ T cells sorted from blood, obtained at week 24, from a patient treated with tofacitinib. Receptors were obtained from a human donor with alopecia areata.

V gene TRBV6-6 combines with J gene TRBJ1-6, with D possibly matching TRBD1 (5 bases). The V and J ends lost 11 bases and 6 bases respectively, with 11 bases between them. There are 12 residues in the CDR3. Germline assignment: CDR1 MNHNY and CDR2 SVGAGI (reference sequence). Here the CDR3 DNA reads TGTGCCGTCGCAGGGAGTAATTCACCCCTCCACTTT. It translates to CAVAGSNSPLHF.

This chain joins TRBV4-1 and TRBJ2-5; 7 bases fit TRBD2. Germline-derived CDR1 and CDR2 are MGHRA and YSYEKL. This CDR3 is 15 amino acids long. J was trimmed by 5 bases and V by 0 bases; bases with no gene match: 6. The CDR3 bases are TGCGCCAGCAGCCAAGATTGGCAGGGAGGGGAGACCCAGTACTTC. Protein: CASSQDWQGGETQYF.

In its sample, this clone was seen a few times. This chain links TRBV5-1 with TRBJ2-1; 8 positions match TRBD2. V trimming: 5 bases; J trimming: 10 bases; junction bases outside the gene matches: 11. Germline loops: CDR1 SGHRS, CDR2 YFSETQ. This CDR3 has 14 amino acids. In nucleotides, the CDR3 is TGCGCCAGCAGACCGTCGGGGGGGCTGAACGAGCAGTTCTTC. It yields the protein CASRPSGGLNEQFF.

This rearrangement joins TRBV10-3 to TRBJ2-3; 12 positions agree with TRBD2. From germline, CDR1 is ENHRY and CDR2 SYGVKD. Trimming took 4 bases from V and 2 from J; bases not matched to a gene: 7. The CDR3 is 17 residues long. The CDR3 is CAISGASGGADTDTQYF. The CDR3 bases are TGTGCCATCAGTGGGGCTAGCGGGGGGGCCGACACAGATACGCAGTATTTT.

This clone was counted a few times. The chain uses TRBV2 and TRBJ2-7, with a weak D call TRBD1 (6 bases). Per the germline V gene, CDR1 is SNHLY and CDR2 is FYNNEI. V gave up 7 bases and J gave up 3 bases, with 16 bases separating them. The CDR3 has 14 amino acids. The CDR3 is CASISGTRSYEQYF. The CDR3 nucleotides are TGTGCCAGCATTTCCGGGACACGGAGCTACGAGCAGTACTTC.

This clone showed up just a few times. The rearrangement uses TRBV30 and TRBJ1-5, with a possible D match to TRBD1 (5 bases). Germline CDR1 is GTSNPN and CDR2 is SVGIG (reference sequence). V lost 1 base to trimming and J lost 4 bases, with 8 bases between them. The length of the CDR3 is 13 residues. This CDR3 reads CAWSAPGNQPQHF. The CDR3 coding sequence is TGTGCCTGGAGTGCCCCAGGGAATCAGCCCCAGCATTTT. The entire variable domain, with the rest obtained from reference TRBV30 and TRBJ1-5, is as follows: SQTIHQWPATLVQPVGSPLSLECTVEGTSNPNLYWYRQAAGRGLQLLFYSVGIGQISSEVPQNLSASRPQDRQFILSSKKLLLSDSGFYLCAWSAPGNQPQHFGDGTRLSIL.

The chain links TRBV9 to TRBJ2-2; unclear D gene. The germline V gene has CDR1 SGDLS and CDR2 YYNGEE. This CDR3 is built from 15 residues. Trimming stripped 0 bases from V and 4 bases from J, with 10 bases between. CDR3 protein: CASSVGNLLTGELFF. The DNA for the CDR3 is TGTGCCAGCAGCGTAGGTAATCTACTCACCGGGGAGCTGTTTTTT.

The sample holds a few counts of this clone. The same CDR3 arises from other DNA sequences in this sample as well. The chain recombines TRBV7-9 with TRBJ2-3; D remains ambiguous. Trimming took off 5 bases at V and 3 bases at J, with 6 bases between the two ends. This CDR3 has 12 residues. Germline V gives CDR1 SEHNR, CDR2 FQNEAQ (reference sequence). The CDR3 DNA follows: TGTGCCAGCAGCCTGGAAACAGATACGCAGTATTTT. Protein product: CASSLETDTQYF.

This chain uses TRBV9 with TRBJ1-4; TRBD1 matches at 9 bases. In germline, CDR1 is SGDLS, CDR2 YYNGEE. The CDR3 sequence is 14 residues long. Germline trimming cut 2 bases from V and 7 bases from J; bases unmatched to any gene: 3. The CDR3 protein is CASSVGTGSEKLFF. As DNA, the CDR3 is TGTGCCAGCAGCGTTGGGACAGGGTCTGAAAAACTGTTTTTT.

V gene TRBV5-6 combines with J gene TRBJ1-4; D call uncertain. Germline CDR1 is SGHDT and CDR2 is YYEEEE. V was clipped by 2 bases and J by 0 bases, with 8 bases between them. The CDR3 is made up of 15 amino acids. CDR3 region: CASSFGWSTNEKLFF. CDR3 nucleotide sequence: TGTGCCAGCAGCTTTGGTTGGTCAACTAATGAAAAACTGTTTTTT.

The chain combines TRBV5-1 with TRBJ2-5; no clear D. In germline, CDR1 is SGHRS, CDR2 YFSETQ. The ends were cut back, 0 bases at V and 2 bases at J, with 8 bases in the middle. The CDR3 is 14 residues long. The CDR3 reads CASSLEPSQETQYF. The CDR3 nucleotides read TGCGCCAGCAGCTTGGAGCCAAGTCAAGAGACCCAGTACTTC.

For the CDR3, the DNA is TGCGCCAGCAGCCCCCCGGGAGCTTGGGAGCAGTTCTTC. Protein product: CASSPPGAWEQFF. This chain joins TRBV4-1 and TRBJ2-1; a weak D match, TRBD2 (6 bases). Germline CDR1 is MGHRA and CDR2 is YSYEKL. CDR3 length: 13 amino acids. V lost 4 bases and J lost 10, with 14 bases in between.

This sequence joins TRBV7-6 and TRBJ1-6, with D perhaps TRBD1 (6 bases). The ends were cut back, 5 bases at V and 10 bases at J, with 24 bases in the middle. The length of the CDR3 is 17 residues. Germline CDR1 reads SGHVS; CDR2 reads FNYEAQ. CDR3 nucleotide sequence: TGTGCCAGCAGCCCCGGGGACACTGCCCCCGAAGGGTCACCCCTCCACTTT. Translated, it gives CASSPGDTAPEGSPLHF.

The V call is TRBV27, the J call TRBJ2-3; tentatively, D is TRBD2 (5 bases). Germline V gene sequence: CDR1 MNHEY, CDR2 SMNVEV (reference sequence). The CDR3 covers 13 residues. Trimming took 3 bases from V and 3 from J, leaving 7 bases between them. CDR3 nucleotide sequence: TGTGCCAGCAGTTTCTCGGGAACAGATACGCAGTATTTT. It translates to CASSFSGTDTQYF.

The chain carries TRBV14 and TRBJ2-3; the D is unclear. V lost 1 base to trimming and J lost 0 bases, with 14 bases between them. The CDR3 runs to 17 residues. Germline CDR1 is SGHDN and CDR2 is FVKESK. CDR3 loop: CASSQAVSRRSTDTQYF. CDR3 in DNA: TGTGCCAGCAGCCAAGCCGTATCCCGAAGAAGCACAGATACGCAGTATTTT.

This clone was seen only once. This chain links TRBV27 with TRBJ2-1, with D perhaps matching TRBD1 (5 bases). Germline CDR1 MNHEY, CDR2 SMNVEV (reference sequence). Between the trimmed V and J ends, which lost 7 bases and 4 bases, there was a span of 14 bases. The CDR3 totals 14 residues. CDR3 nucleotide sequence: TGTGCCAGCACCGACAGACCCGGTTACAATGAGCAGTTCTTC. Protein: CASTDRPGYNEQFF.

CDR3 in amino acids: CASSPGPSGAGELFF. The CDR3 DNA follows: TGTGCCAGCAGCCCCGGTCCTAGCGGCGCCGGGGAGCTGTTTTTT. The chain links TRBV27 to TRBJ2-2; 7 bases are shared with TRBD2. The CDR3 has 15 amino acids. Per germline, CDR1 MNHEY and CDR2 SMNVEV (reference sequence). The V segment lost 6 bases and the J segment 6 bases; nucleotides outside the gene matches: 10.

The rearrangement joins TRBV19 to TRBJ2-7; 9 bases line up with TRBD1. Trimming removed 5 bases from V and 4 bases from J; junction bases left unmatched: 9. Germline lookup yields CDR1 LNHDA and CDR2 SQIVND (reference sequence). The CDR3 spans 15 residues. In DNA, the CDR3 is TGTGCCAGTAGTTCGGGACAGGGAGGGGGTTACGAGCAGTACTTC. Translated: CASSSGQGGGYEQYF.

The chain links TRBV4-1 to TRBJ1-2; 7 positions match TRBD1. The CDR3 is 14 residues long. The V and J ends lost 1 base and 8 bases, in that order; junction bases with no gene match: 7. The germline CDR1 and CDR2 sequences are MGHRA and YSYEKL. The CDR3 coding sequence is TGCGCCAGCAGCCAAGGGGACAGATATTTGGGCTACACCTTC. Its translation is CASSQGDRYLGYTF.

The V and J genes are TRBV2 and TRBJ2-4; TRBD1 matches 9 bases. With V trimmed by 6 bases and J by 7 bases, 16 bases remained unmatched. CDR3 length: 17 amino acids. The V gene's germline CDR1 is SNHLY and CDR2 FYNNEI. The CDR3 sequence: CASRGASPGTGRNIQYF. The CDR3, as DNA: TGTGCCAGCAGGGGCGCCTCTCCCGGGACAGGGAGGAACATTCAGTACTTC.

The chain combines TRBV2 with TRBJ1-1, with TRBD1 as a possible D gene (5 bases). The CDR3 totals 12 residues. Germline V gene lookup returns CDR1 SNHLY and CDR2 FYNNEI. Trimming left V 6 bases short and J 1 base short, with 6 bases between. CDR3 sequence: CASRQGNTEAFF. In DNA form, the CDR3 reads TGTGCCAGCAGGCAGGGGAACACTGAAGCTTTCTTT.

There are a few counts of this clone. This rearrangement joins TRBV29-1 to TRBJ2-1, with 11 bases fitting TRBD2. This CDR3 region has 13 residues. CDR1 SQVTM and CDR2 ANQGSEA come from the germline V gene. The trim removed 6 bases at V and 5 bases at J, leaving 3 bases unmatched. The DNA for the CDR3 is TGCAGCGTAGAGGGACTAGCGGACAATGAGCAGTTCTTC. This translates into CSVEGLADNEQFF.

The V gene is TRBV5-1, the J gene TRBJ1-2; 8 bases align to TRBD1. The junction had 10 bases not matched to a gene; V was cut back by 1 base and J by 8 bases. The CDR3 consists of 15 residues. Germline CDR1 reads SGHRS; CDR2 reads YFSETQ. The chain's CDR3 is CASSLRDRGRKGYTF. The CDR3 DNA is TGCGCCAGCAGCTTGAGAGACAGGGGACGAAAAGGCTACACCTTC.

V gene TRBV5-1 combines with J gene TRBJ2-5; D gene ambiguous. V dropped 5 bases and J dropped 3 bases, with 20 bases sitting between them. There are 16 residues in the CDR3. The germline CDR1 and CDR2 sequences are SGHRS and YFSETQ. CDR3 coding DNA: TGCGCCAGCAGTTTTTCGACGGAATCATTCAAAGAGACCCAGTACTTC. Its translation is CASSFSTESFKETQYF.

For the CDR3, the DNA is TGTGCCTGGAGTGTACTTGCAGGTGGGTACACTGAAGCTTTCTTT. The encoded protein is CAWSVLAGGYTEAFF. The V gene is TRBV30, the J gene TRBJ1-1; D is ambiguous. Trimming stripped 0 bases from V and 3 bases from J, with 14 bases between. CDR3 length: 15 residues. Germline assignment: CDR1 GTSNPN and CDR2 SVGIG (reference sequence).

The V call is TRBV13, the J call TRBJ2-7, with 8 nucleotides matching TRBD2. Germline values: CDR1 PRHDT, CDR2 FYEKMQ (reference sequence). J lost 5 bases, V lost 5 bases, and 5 bases had no gene match. CDR3 length: 13 residues. DNA for the CDR3: TGTGCCAGCAGCCAGGGACTAGTCGACGAGCAGTACTTC. This codes for CASSQGLVDEQYF.

The chain carries TRBV5-1 and TRBJ2-7, with D unresolved. Germline loops: CDR1 SGHRS, CDR2 YFSETQ. Trimming removed 4 bases at V and 4 bases at J, with 9 bases between. This CDR3 region has 12 residues. The CDR3 sequence: CASSPDGYEQYF. CDR3 in DNA: TGCGCCAGCAGCCCGGACGGTTACGAGCAGTACTTC.

The sample holds a few counts of this clone. The chain links TRBV7-6 to TRBJ2-1, with D maybe TRBD1 (5 bases). The V and J ends lost 0 bases and 0 bases respectively, with 15 bases between them. This CDR3 region has 18 residues. The germline gives CDR1 SGHVS, CDR2 FNYEAQ. The CDR3 reads CASSLALTAPGSYNEQFF. CDR3 DNA sequence: TGTGCCAGCAGCTTAGCCTTGACAGCCCCGGGCTCCTACAATGAGCAGTTCTTC.